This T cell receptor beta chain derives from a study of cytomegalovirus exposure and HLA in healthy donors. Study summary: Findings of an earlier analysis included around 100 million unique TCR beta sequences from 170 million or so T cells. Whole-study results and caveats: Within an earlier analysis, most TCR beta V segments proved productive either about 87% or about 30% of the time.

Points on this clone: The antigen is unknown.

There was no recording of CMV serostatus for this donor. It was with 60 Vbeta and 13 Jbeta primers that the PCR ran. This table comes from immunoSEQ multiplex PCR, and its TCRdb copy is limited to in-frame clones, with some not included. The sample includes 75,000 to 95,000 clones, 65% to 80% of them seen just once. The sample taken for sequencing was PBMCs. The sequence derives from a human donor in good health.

CDR3 in DNA: TGTGCCAGCAGCACCGCCGGGACAGGGGGTAGAGAAAAACTGTTTTTT. Encoded protein: CASSTAGTGGREKLFF. The J gene is TRBJ1-4, the V gene TRBV7-9; 11 positions match TRBD1. Germline V lookup: CDR1 SEHNR, CDR2 FQNEAQ (reference sequence). Trimming at V came to 5 bases and at J to 8 bases, leaving 10 bases not matched to a gene. The CDR3 is 16 amino acids.